This T cell receptor beta chain was captured in a study of regulatory T cells in long-lasting Graves disease. Study details: With positive TSH receptor antibodies and over 5 years of antithyroid drugs, Graves' disease was considered persistent.

Relying on iRepertoire HTBI primers and Arm-PCR of CDR3 regions, the team built TCR beta libraries. TCRdb redid the calling of the multiplex PCR reads with MiXCR, one entry per CDR3 protein. This sample has about 470,000 distinct CDR3 sequences, with around 21% found just once. Germline V gene lookup returns CDR1 SGHAT and CDR2 FQNNGV. The CDR3 covers 15 residues. With V trimmed by 5 bases and J by 4 bases, 10 bases remained unmatched. The time point here: persistent/refractory GD, antithyroid drugs over 5 years with positive TRAb. The authors made the TCR library using RNA they extracted from PBMCs. General observations from the study: TRBV28, TRBJ1-2 and TRBJ2-5 emerged as the favored segments in persistent disease.

In its sample, this clonotype was seen many times. What it recognizes is unknown. Sequences were derived from peripheral blood mononuclear cells (PBMCs), sampled when the disease was refractory, from a patient treated with antithyroid drugs. The chain carries TRBV11-2 and TRBJ1-1; TRBD1 matches 7 bases. The receptor was derived from a female donor with Graves disease. CDR3 bases: TGTGCCAGCAGCCCCGTCCAGGGGGGAAGCACTGAAGCTTTCTTT. Translation gives CASSPVQGGSTEAFF.